Listed below are T cell receptor beta chains from one sample, sequenced in a study of blood T cell repertoires in COVID-19. Method: immunoSEQ multiplex PCR; TCRdb's copy keeps in-frame clones and lacks some. In the table there are 100,000 or so clones, 79% of which are singletons. Material: peripheral blood. These receptors originate from a human donor in a cohort sampled during active COVID-19. Each CDR3 is given with its conserved first and last residue. The order of the fields is clone size, V gene, D gene, J gene, CDR3 DNA, CDR3 protein. The D gene is left open where the match is weak. Clone size is given for some rows only: seen once, a few or many times, or a class if the clone is expanded.

few	TRBV18	.	TRBJ1-4	TGTGCCAGCTCAGTACAGCCGGGACTTCGCAGTGAAAAACTGTTTTTT	CASSVQPGLRSEKLFF
few	TRBV18	TRBD2	TRBJ2-7	TGTGCCAGCTCACCCCTACTAGCGGGAGAGGACGAGCAGTACTTC	CASSPLLAGEDEQYF
.	TRBV5-5	.	TRBJ2-5	TGTGCCAGCAGCTTGGTCCCGGTGTCGGAGACCCAGTACTTC	CASSLVPVSETQYF
.	TRBV14	TRBD1	TRBJ2-7	TGTGCCAGCAGCCATGGGACAGGCGGTTTCTACGAGCAGTACTTC	CASSHGTGGFYEQYF
.	TRBV19	.	TRBJ1-2	TGTGCCAGTAGTATCCGGGGGAACTATGGCTACACCTTC	CASSIRGNYGYTF
once	TRBV24-1	.	TRBJ2-3	TGTGCCACTTCGGGCCAAGGGGTAGCAGATACGCAGTATTTT	CATSGQGVADTQYF
few	TRBV11-2	.	TRBJ2-7	TGTGCCAGCAGCTTAGAGGGAGCGCCTTCCTACGAGCAGTACTTC	CASSLEGAPSYEQYF
.	TRBV28	.	TRBJ1-6	TGTGCCAGCAGTTGGCGGTCACCCCTCCACTTT	CASSWRSPLHF
.	TRBV18	.	TRBJ1-3	TGTGCCAGCTCACCAAATGCAGGCCACTCTGGAAACACCATATATTTT	CASSPNAGHSGNTIYF
.	TRBV3-1/TRBV3-2	TRBD1	TRBJ1-5	TGTGCCAGCAGCCAAGATCTAGGACAGGGCAATCAGCCCCAGCATTTT	CASSQDLGQGNQPQHF